This passage covers 11 T cell receptor beta chains from one sample sequenced in a study of blood T cells in healthy people across ages. Using a J-beta primer mix together with a sample-barcoded 5' primer, a second PCR was run for about 6 to 11 cycles. TCRdb re-called the 5' RACE reads with MiXCR, one entry per CDR3 protein. The sample includes approximately 800,000 distinct CDR3 sequences, 25% of them seen just once. These data also formed part of another study, on T cells of mothers and their children.

Sequencing was performed on blood. These receptors were obtained from a boy between 10 and 17 years old in good health.

This clonotype was seen a few times. The chain links TRBV25-1 to TRBJ2-3; D not certain. V lost 6 bases and J lost 3, with 10 bases in between. Germline V gives CDR1 MGHDK, CDR2 SYGVNS. This CDR3 comprises 13 residues. DNA of the CDR3: TGTGCCAGCAGGGTTCAATCGACAGATACGCAGTATTTT. Translated: CASRVQSTDTQYF.

This clonotype appeared a few times. The CDR3 is CASSLKGHGPTEAFF. The CDR3 nucleotides read TGTGCCAGCAGCTTAAAGGGGCATGGGCCCACTGAAGCTTTCTTT. The chain carries TRBV7-9 and TRBJ1-1, with TRBD1 as a possible D gene (5 bases). Germline V gene sequence: CDR1 SEHNR, CDR2 FQNEAQ (reference sequence). Trimming pared 2 bases from V and 4 bases from J, leaving 14 bases between. CDR3 length: 15 amino acids.

The V call is TRBV2, the J call TRBJ1-2; possible D gene TRBD1, 6 bases. Germline CDR1 and CDR2: SNHLY and FYNNEI. The germline V and J ends were trimmed by 3 bases and 4 bases, with 12 bases remaining between them. The CDR3 sequence is 14 residues long. The CDR3 region is CASSDAGVGYGYTF. Here the CDR3 DNA reads TGTGCCAGCAGTGATGCAGGGGTCGGCTATGGCTACACCTTC.

The V and J genes are TRBV6-2 or TRBV6-3 and TRBJ2-1; D is perhaps TRBD1 (6 bases). The V end was cut by 6 bases, the J end by 4 bases, with 13 bases between. Germline assignment: CDR1 MNHEY and CDR2 SVGEGT. The CDR3 totals 14 residues. CDR3: CASRFADRYNEQFF. The CDR3 DNA reads TGTGCCAGCAGGTTTGCCGACAGGTACAATGAGCAGTTCTTC.

This chain connects TRBV28 to TRBJ1-2; D is unclear. Germline V CDR1 and CDR2: MDHEN, SYDVKM. The CDR3 runs to 13 residues. V shed 3 bases and J shed 3 bases, with 8 bases lying between them. The DNA for the CDR3 is TGTGCCAGCAGTTTCCGCGGGTACTATGGCTACACCTTC. This codes for CASSFRGYYGYTF.

The V call is TRBV5-4, the J call TRBJ2-5, with 8 bases that match TRBD2. This CDR3 contains 17 residues. The V and J ends lost 0 bases and 4 bases, in that order; junction bases with no gene match: 11. Germline CDR1 is SGHNT and CDR2 is YYREEE (reference sequence). CDR3 bases: TGTGCCAGCAGCTTGGGTGGCCGAACGGGAGGGCCAGAGACCCAGTACTTC. Its protein product is CASSLGGRTGGPETQYF.

The V call is TRBV15, the J call TRBJ2-2; D perhaps matches TRBD1 (5 bases). The V gene lost 4 bases and the J gene lost 2 bases, with 8 bases spanning the gap. This CDR3 is 14 amino acids long. Germline V gene lookup returns CDR1 LNHNV and CDR2 YYDKDF (reference sequence). The CDR3 DNA is TGTGCCACCAGCATAGACAGTAACACCGGGGAGCTGTTTTTT. It specifies CATSIDSNTGELFF.

V is TRBV15 and J is TRBJ1-1; D is possibly TRBD1 (6 bases). This CDR3 is built from 14 residues. V gave up 8 bases and J gave up 2 bases, with 15 bases separating them. Per the germline V gene, CDR1 is LNHNV and CDR2 is YYDKDF (reference sequence). This chain's CDR3 is CATHGEGQNTEAFF. For the CDR3, the DNA is TGTGCCACCCACGGGGAGGGACAAAACACTGAAGCTTTCTTT.

The sample holds a few counts of this clonotype. V usage is TRBV7-3 and J usage is TRBJ2-7; D gene unclear. Germline lookup yields CDR1 SGHTA and CDR2 FQGTGA. Trimming cost V 5 bases and J 4 bases, with 12 bases left between them. The CDR3 spans 13 residues. CDR3 sequence reads: CASSPADGYEQYF. The CDR3 DNA reads TGTGCCAGCAGCCCCGCGGACGGATACGAGCAGTACTTC.

J is TRBJ2-5 and V is TRBV3-1, with TRBD2 as a possible D gene (6 bases). Per germline, CDR1 LGHDT and CDR2 YNNKEL (reference sequence). V dropped 4 bases and J dropped 2 bases, with 23 bases sitting between them. This CDR3 comprises 18 residues. The CDR3 sequence is CASSRLSSGRGAQETQYF. The CDR3 DNA is TGTGCCAGCAGCCGACTATCATCCGGGCGGGGTGCTCAAGAGACCCAGTACTTC.

The rearrangement joins TRBV4-1 to TRBJ2-7; 9 bases line up with TRBD2. CDR3 length: 17 residues. CDR1 MGHRA and CDR2 YSYEKL come from the germline V gene. Germline trimming cut 1 base from V and 0 bases from J; bases unmatched to any gene: 7. The CDR3 sequence is CASSQGASGAVSYEQYF. The CDR3 bases are TGCGCCAGCAGCCAAGGGGCTAGCGGGGCCGTCTCCTACGAGCAGTACTTC.